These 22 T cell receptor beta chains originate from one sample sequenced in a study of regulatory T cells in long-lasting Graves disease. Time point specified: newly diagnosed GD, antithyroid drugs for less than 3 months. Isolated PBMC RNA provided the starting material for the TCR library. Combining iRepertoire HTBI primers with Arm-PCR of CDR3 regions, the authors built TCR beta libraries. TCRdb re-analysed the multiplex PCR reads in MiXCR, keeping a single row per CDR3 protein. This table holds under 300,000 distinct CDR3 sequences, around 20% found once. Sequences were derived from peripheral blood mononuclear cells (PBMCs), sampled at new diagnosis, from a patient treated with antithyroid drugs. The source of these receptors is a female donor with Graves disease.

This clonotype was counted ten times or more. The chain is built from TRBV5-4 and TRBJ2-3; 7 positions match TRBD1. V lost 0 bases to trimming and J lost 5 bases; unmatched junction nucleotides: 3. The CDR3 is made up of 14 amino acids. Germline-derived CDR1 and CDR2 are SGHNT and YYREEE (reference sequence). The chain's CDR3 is CASSLEQGRDTQYF. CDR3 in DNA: TGTGCCAGCAGCTTGGAACAGGGGCGAGATACGCAGTATTTT.

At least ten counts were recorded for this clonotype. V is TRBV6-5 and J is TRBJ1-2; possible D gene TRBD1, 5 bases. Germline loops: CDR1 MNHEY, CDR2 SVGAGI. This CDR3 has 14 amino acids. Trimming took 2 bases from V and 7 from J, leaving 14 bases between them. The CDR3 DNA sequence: TGTGCCAGCAGTTACAGAGGGCAGGGCCTTGGCTACACCTTC. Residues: CASSYRGQGLGYTF.

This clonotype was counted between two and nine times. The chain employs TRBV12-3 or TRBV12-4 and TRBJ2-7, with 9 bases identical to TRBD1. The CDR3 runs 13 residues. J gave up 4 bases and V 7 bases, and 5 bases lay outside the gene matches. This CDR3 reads CASTDRGFYEQYF. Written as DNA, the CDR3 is TGTGCCAGCACCGACAGGGGGTTTTACGAGCAGTACTTC.

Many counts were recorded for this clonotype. This CDR3 is CASRQQRRDEQYF. CDR3 bases: TGTGCCAGCAGACAACAGCGAAGGGACGAGCAGTACTTC. V usage is TRBV6-1 and J usage is TRBJ2-7, with D hard to call. The germline V and J ends were trimmed by 6 bases and 5 bases, with 14 bases remaining between them. The CDR3 runs 13 residues. CDR1 is MNHNS, CDR2 SASEGT, per germline.

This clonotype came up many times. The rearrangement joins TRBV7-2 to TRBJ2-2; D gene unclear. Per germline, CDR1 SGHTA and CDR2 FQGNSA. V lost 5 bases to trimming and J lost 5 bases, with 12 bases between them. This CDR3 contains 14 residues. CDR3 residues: CASSPQVGTGELFF. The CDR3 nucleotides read TGTGCCAGCAGCCCACAAGTGGGGACCGGGGAGCTGTTTTTT.

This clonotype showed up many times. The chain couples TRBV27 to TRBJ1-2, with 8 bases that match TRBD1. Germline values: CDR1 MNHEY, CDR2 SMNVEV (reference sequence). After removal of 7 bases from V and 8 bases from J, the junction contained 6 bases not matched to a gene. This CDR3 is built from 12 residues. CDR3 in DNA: TGTGCCAGCACCGGGGGGACAGGCGGCTACACCTTC. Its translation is CASTGGTGGYTF.

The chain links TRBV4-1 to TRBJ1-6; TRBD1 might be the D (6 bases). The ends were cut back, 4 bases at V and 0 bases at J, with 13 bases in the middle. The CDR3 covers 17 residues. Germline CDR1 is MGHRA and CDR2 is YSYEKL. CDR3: CASSLRQESSYNSPLHF. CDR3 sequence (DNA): TGCGCCAGCAGCCTCCGACAGGAGAGCTCCTATAATTCACCCCTCCACTTT.

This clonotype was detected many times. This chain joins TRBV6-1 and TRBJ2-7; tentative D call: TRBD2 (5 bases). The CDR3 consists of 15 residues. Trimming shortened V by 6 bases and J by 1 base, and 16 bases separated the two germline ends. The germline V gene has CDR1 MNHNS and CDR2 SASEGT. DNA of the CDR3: TGTGCCAGCAGCGACCCGGGTCGGAGGTCCTACGAGCAGTACTTC. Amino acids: CASSDPGRRSYEQYF.

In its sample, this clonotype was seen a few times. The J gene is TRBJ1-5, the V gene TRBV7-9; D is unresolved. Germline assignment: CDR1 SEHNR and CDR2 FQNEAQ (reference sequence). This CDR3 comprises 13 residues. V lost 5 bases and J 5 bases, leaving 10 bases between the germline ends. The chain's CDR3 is CASSPSVHQPQHF. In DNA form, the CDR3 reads TGTGCCAGCAGCCCCTCGGTACATCAGCCCCAGCATTTT.

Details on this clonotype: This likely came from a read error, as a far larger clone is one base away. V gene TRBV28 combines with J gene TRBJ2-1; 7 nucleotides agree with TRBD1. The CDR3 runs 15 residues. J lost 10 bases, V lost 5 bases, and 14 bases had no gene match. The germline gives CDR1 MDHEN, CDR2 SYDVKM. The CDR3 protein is CASSTRTGHGYEQFF. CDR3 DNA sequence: TGTGCCAGCAGTACCCGGACAGGACATGGCTACGAGCAGTTCTTC.

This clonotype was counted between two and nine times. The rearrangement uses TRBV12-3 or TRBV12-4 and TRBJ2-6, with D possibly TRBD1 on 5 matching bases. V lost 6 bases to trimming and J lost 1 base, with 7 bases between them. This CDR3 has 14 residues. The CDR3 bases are TGTGCCAGCAGAGACAGTTCTGGGGCCAACGTCCTGACTTTC. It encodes CASRDSSGANVLTF.

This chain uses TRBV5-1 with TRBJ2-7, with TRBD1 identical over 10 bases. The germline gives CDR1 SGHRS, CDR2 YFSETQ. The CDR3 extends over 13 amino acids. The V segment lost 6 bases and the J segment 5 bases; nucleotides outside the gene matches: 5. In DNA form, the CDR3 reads TGCGCCAGCACCGGGACAGGGGTTCACGAGCAGTACTTC. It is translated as CASTGTGVHEQYF.

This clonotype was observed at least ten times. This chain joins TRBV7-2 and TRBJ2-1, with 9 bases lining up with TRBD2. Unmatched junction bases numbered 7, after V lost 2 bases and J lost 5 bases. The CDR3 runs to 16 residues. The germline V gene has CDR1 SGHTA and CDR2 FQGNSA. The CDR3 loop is CASSLSGGGAHNEQFF. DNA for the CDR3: TGTGCCAGCAGCTTAAGTGGCGGGGGGGCGCACAATGAGCAGTTCTTC.

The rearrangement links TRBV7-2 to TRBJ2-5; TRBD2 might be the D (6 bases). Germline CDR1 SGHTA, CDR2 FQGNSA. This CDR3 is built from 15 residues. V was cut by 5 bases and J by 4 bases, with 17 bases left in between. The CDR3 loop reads CASSPRAGRGETQYF. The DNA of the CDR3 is TGTGCCAGCAGCCCACGGGCGGGGCGGGGAGAGACCCAGTACTTC. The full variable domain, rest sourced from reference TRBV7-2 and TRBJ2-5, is GAGVSQSPSNKVTEKGKDVELRCDPISGHTALYWYRQSLGQGLEFLIYFQGNSAPDKSGLPSDRFSAERTGGSVSTLTIQRTQQEDSAVYLCASSPRAGRGETQYFGPGTRLLVL.

This CDR3 is CASRTSGRARADTQYF. The CDR3 nucleotides read TGTGCCAGCAGAACTAGCGGGAGGGCGAGGGCAGATACGCAGTATTTT. The rearrangement links TRBV7-2 to TRBJ2-3; 13 bases line up with TRBD2. Trimming cost V 6 bases and J 4 bases; bases outside gene matches: 7. The CDR3 covers 16 residues. Germline V lookup: CDR1 SGHTA, CDR2 FQGNSA.

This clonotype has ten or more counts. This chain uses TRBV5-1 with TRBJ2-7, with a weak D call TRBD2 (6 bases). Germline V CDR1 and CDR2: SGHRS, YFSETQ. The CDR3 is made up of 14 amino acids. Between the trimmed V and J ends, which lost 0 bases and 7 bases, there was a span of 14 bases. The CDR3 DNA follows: TGCGCCAGCAGCTTGGCGCATGGCGGAGGGGAGCAGTACTTC. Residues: CASSLAHGGGEQYF. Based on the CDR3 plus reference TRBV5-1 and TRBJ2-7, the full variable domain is KAGVTQTPRYLIKTRGQQVTLSCSPISGHRSVSWYQQTPGQGLQFLFEYFSETQRNKGNFPGRFSGRQFSNSRSEMNVSTLELGDSALYLCASSLAHGGGEQYFGPGTRLTVT.

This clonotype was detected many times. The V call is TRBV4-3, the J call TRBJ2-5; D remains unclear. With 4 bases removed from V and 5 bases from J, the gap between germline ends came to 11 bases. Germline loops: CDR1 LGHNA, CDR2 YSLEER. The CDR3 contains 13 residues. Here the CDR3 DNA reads TGCGCCAGCAGCCGCAGTGAATTGGAGACCCAGTACTTC. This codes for CASSRSELETQYF.

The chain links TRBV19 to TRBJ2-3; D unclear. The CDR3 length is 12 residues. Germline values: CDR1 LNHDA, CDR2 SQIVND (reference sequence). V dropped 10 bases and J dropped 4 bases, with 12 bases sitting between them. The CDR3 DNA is TGTGCCACCGGGCGAGGAGCAGATACGCAGTATTTT. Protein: CATGRGADTQYF.

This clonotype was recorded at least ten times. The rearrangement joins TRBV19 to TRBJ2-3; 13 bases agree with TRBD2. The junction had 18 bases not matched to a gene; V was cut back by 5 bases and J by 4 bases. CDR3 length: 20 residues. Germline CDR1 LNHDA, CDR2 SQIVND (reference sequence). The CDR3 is CASSLKGLAGSRVFSDTQYF. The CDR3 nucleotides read TGTGCCAGTAGTTTAAAGGGACTAGCGGGGTCACGGGTTTTCTCAGATACGCAGTATTTT.

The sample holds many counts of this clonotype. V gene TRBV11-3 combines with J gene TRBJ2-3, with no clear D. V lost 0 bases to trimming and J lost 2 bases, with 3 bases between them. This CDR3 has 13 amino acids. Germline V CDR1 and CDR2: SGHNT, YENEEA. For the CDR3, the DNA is TGTGCCAGCAGCTTAGAATTCACAGATACGCAGTATTTT. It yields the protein CASSLEFTDTQYF.

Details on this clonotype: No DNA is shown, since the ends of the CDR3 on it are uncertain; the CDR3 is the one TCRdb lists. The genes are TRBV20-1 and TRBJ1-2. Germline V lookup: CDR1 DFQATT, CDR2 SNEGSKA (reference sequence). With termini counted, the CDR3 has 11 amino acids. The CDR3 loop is CSASTRYGCTF.

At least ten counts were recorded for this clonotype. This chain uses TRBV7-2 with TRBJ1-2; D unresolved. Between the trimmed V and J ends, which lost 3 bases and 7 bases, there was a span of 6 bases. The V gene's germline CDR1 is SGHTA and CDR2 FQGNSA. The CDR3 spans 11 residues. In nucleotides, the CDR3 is TGTGCCAGCAGCTTTGGGTTTGGCTACACCTTC. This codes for CASSFGFGYTF.